Sequencing of this T cell receptor (beta chain) was carried out in a study of OX40 agonist ivuxolimab in advanced cancers. At the level of the study: Prior anti-PD-1, anti-PD-L1 or anti-CTLA-4 therapy did not bar entry, and more than 35% had some.

The data were produced by immunoSEQ multiplex PCR, yet TCRdb's version contains in-frame clones alone and is incomplete. The sample yields under 95,000 clones, roughly 86% seen once. Germline values: CDR1 SGHRS, CDR2 YFSETQ. This CDR3 region has 19 residues. V lost 0 bases to trimming and J lost 0 bases, with 18 bases between them. This chain uses TRBV5-1 with TRBJ1-4; a weak D match, TRBD1 (5 bases). The sequencing here drew on CD4+ or CD8+ T cells sorted from blood, taken in a trial of the OX40 agonist ivuxolimab. This receptor was obtained from an adult with an advanced solid tumor such as melanoma, head and neck, liver or kidney cancer. As DNA, the CDR3 is TGCGCCAGCAGCTTGGGGGACTACCGGCTGGCTGCAACTAATGAAAAACTGTTTTTT. This translates into CASSLGDYRLAATNEKLFF.